This T cell receptor (beta chain) was sequenced in a study of cytomegalovirus exposure and HLA in healthy donors. The study, taken as a whole, reports: Among the CMV-associated chains, a few were confirmed in vitro as specific for CMV antigens. Some highly shared sequence variants likely arose as a pipeline artifact. For TCR beta chains, V- and J-gene trimming was later linked to a missense DCLRE1C variant.

Amplification used 60 Vbeta primers and 13 Jbeta primers. Only in-frame clones appear in the TCRdb table, and some are missing; sequencing was by immunoSEQ multiplex PCR. The table lists roughly 200,000 clones, around 82% of them singletons, with 14% in the top ten. This CDR3 has 15 residues. The ends lost 0 bases at V and 2 bases at J; junction bases unmatched: 2. In germline, CDR1 is SGHDN, CDR2 FVKESK. Whereas donors were nominally healthy upon sampling, unrecorded immune exposures were probable. This clone was picked up a small number of times. The target antigen is unknown. This receptor was obtained from a woman in her twenties or thirties in good health and CMV-seropositive. The sample taken for sequencing was PBMCs. The rearrangement joins TRBV14 to TRBJ2-7; 9 bases fit TRBD1. The chain's CDR3 is CASSQERDRAYEQYF. In DNA, the CDR3 is TGTGCCAGCAGCCAAGAACGGGACAGGGCCTACGAGCAGTACTTC.